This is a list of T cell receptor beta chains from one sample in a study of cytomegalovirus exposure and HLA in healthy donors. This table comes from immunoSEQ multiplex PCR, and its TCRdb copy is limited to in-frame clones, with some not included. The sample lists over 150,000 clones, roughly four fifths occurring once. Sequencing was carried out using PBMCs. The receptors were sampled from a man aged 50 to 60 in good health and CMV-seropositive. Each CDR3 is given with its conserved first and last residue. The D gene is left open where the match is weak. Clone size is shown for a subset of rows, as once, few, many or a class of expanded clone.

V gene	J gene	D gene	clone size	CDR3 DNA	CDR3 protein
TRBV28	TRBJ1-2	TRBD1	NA	TGTGCCAGCAGACGGACAGGGGTTGTCTATGGCTACACCTTC	CASRRTGVVYGYTF
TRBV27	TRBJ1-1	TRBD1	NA	TGTGCCAGCCGTCGGACAGGGGTTTTGGACACTGAAGCTTTCTTT	CASRRTGVLDTEAFF
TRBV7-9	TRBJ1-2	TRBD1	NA	TGTGCCAGCAGCCTGACAGGGCGCGGCTACACCTTC	CASSLTGRGYTF
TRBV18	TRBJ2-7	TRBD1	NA	TGTGCCAGCTCAAAGGGACAGGGCTCCTACGAGCAGTACTTC	CASSKGQGSYEQYF
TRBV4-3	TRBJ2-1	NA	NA	TGCGCCAGCCAACTACTAGGTTACAATGAGCAGTTCTTC	CASQLLGYNEQFF
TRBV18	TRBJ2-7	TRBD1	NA	TGTGCCAGCTCTCAGGAACAGGGGGCGACGGGCGAGCAGTACTTC	CASSQEQGATGEQYF
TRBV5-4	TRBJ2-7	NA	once	TGTGCCAGCAGCGCAACACAGGGAATGGACGAGCAGTACTTC	CASSATQGMDEQYF
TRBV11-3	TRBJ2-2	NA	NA	TGTGCCAGCAGCTTAGGGGGCGGGGCGAACACCGGGGAGCTGTTTTTT	CASSLGGGANTGELFF
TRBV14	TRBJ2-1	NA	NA	TGTGCCAGCAGCCAATCGGGGAGGTACAATGAGCAGTTCTTC	CASSQSGRYNEQFF
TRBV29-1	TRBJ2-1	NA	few	TGCAGCGTTGATGAGACTAAACTCTACAATGAGCAGTTCTTC	CSVDETKLYNEQFF
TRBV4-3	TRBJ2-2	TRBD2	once	TGCGCCAGCAGCCAAGGACTAGCGGGACGCTGGAACACCGGGGAGCTGTTTTTT	CASSQGLAGRWNTGELFF
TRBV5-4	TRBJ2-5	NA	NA	TGTGCCAGCAGCCAACCCGGGAGCTTGAAAGAGACCCAGTACTTC	CASSQPGSLKETQYF
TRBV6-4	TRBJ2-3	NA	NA	TGTGCCAGCAGTAACTCCCGGAGAGATACGCAGTATTTT	CASSNSRRDTQYF
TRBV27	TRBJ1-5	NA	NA	TGTGCCAGCAGGTCCCTCAATCAGCCCCAGCATTTT	CASRSLNQPQHF
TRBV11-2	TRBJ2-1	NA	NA	TGTGCCAGCAGCTTCGGGCAAGGGGGGGCAGCCAATGAGCAGTTCTTC	CASSFGQGGAANEQFF
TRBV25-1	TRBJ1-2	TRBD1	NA	TGTGCCAGCAGAAAACAGGGGTACTATGGCTACACCTTC	CASRKQGYYGYTF
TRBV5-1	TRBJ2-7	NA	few	TGCGCCAGCAGCTTCCAGGGGAGTGACTACGAGCAGTACTTC	CASSFQGSDYEQYF
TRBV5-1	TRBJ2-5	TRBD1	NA	TGCGCCAGCAGCGGACGACAGGGTCACCAAGAGACCCAGTACTTC	CASSGRQGHQETQYF
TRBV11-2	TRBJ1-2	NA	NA	TGTGCCAGCAGCCTCGGACTTTATGGCTACACCTTC	CASSLGLYGYTF
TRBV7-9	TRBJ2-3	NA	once	TGTGCCAGCAGCAGGGGACTCAGCACAGATACGCAGTATTTT	CASSRGLSTDTQYF
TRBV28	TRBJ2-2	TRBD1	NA	TGTGCCATACCAGAGGGACAGGAGAACACCGGGGAGCTGTTTTTT	CAIPEGQENTGELFF
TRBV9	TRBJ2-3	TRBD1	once	TGTGCCAGCAGCGTAGGAGGGACAGGGTTCACAGATACGCAGTATTTT	CASSVGGTGFTDTQYF
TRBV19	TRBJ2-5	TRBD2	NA	TGTGCCAGTAGTCTTTATGGAGCGGGGGCAAATCAAGAGACCCAGTACTTC	CASSLYGAGANQETQYF
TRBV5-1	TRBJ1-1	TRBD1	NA	TGCGCCAGCAGTTCCGGGACAGGGGTAACTGAAGCTTTCTTT	CASSSGTGVTEAFF
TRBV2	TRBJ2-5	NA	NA	TGTGCCAGCAGTGAAGAGACAGAAGAGACCCAGTACTTC	CASSEETEETQYF
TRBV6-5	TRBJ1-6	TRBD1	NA	TGTGCCAGCAGTTACGCAGGGGGTCGGTCACCCCTCCACTTT	CASSYAGGRSPLHF
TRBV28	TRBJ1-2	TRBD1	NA	TGTGCCAGCAGCCGACAGGGAAGGAACTATGGCTACACCTTC	CASSRQGRNYGYTF
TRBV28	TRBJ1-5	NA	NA	TGTGCCAGCAGTGTATACAGGGTCGATAGCAATCAGCCCCAGCATTTT	CASSVYRVDSNQPQHF
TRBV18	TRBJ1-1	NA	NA	TGTGCCAGCATCACGGGGGGTATGAACACTGAAGCTTTCTTT	CASITGGMNTEAFF